These 5 T cell receptor beta chains were all obtained from the same sample, sequenced in a study of beta chain features in type 1 diabetes. Expressed TCRB transcripts got sequenced, as all isolated RNA was reverse transcribed. Data came from immunoSEQ multiplex PCR; TCRdb stores just in-frame clones and leaves some out. The table shows roughly 41,000 clones, with approximately 50% occurring only once. Sequencing was performed on central memory CD4+ T cells from blood. These receptors were taken from a woman under 30 in good health.

This clone is medium-sized. The chain carries TRBV13 and TRBJ2-3, with TRBD2 as a possible D gene (6 bases). CDR3 length: 12 amino acids. V dropped 5 bases and J dropped 9 bases, with 12 bases sitting between them. Germline loops: CDR1 PRHDT, CDR2 FYEKMQ (reference sequence). The CDR3 DNA sequence: TGTGCCAGCAGCCCCTTTCGGGGGACGCAGTATTTT. Its protein is CASSPFRGTQYF.

The chain uses TRBV29-1 and TRBJ2-1; TRBD1 might be the D (5 bases). The CDR3 loop spans 15 amino acids. Germline V gene lookup returns CDR1 SQVTM and CDR2 ANQGSEA. V gave up 4 bases and J gave up 6 bases, with 19 bases separating them. The CDR3 spells CSVVVGAVAANEQFF. The CDR3 nucleotides are TGCAGCGTTGTTGTAGGGGCTGTCGCCGCCAATGAGCAGTTCTTC.

The table lists this clone with a few counts. The rearrangement links TRBV5-4 to TRBJ2-7, with 7 bases fitting TRBD2. CDR3 length: 12 amino acids. Germline assignment: CDR1 SGHNT and CDR2 YYREEE (reference sequence). The V segment lost 5 bases and the J segment 7 bases; nucleotides outside the gene matches: 6. The CDR3 DNA sequence: TGTGCCAGCAGGGGGGGGTCGAGTGAGCAGTACTTC. Translating it yields CASRGGSSEQYF.

This chain links TRBV30 with TRBJ1-1; D possibly corresponds to TRBD1 (6 bases). The length of the CDR3 is 16 residues. Germline V CDR1 and CDR2: GTSNPN, SVGIG (reference sequence). Deletions cut 0 bases from V and 6 bases from J, with 20 bases between. This CDR3 reads CAWSVYRAGGRPEAFF. DNA of the CDR3: TGTGCCTGGAGTGTATACCGAGCGGGGGGGCGCCCTGAAGCTTTCTTT.

This clone was seen a few times. The rearrangement links TRBV6-5 to TRBJ1-4; 7 bases map to TRBD1. Germline V gives CDR1 MNHEY, CDR2 SVGAGI. The CDR3 length is 13 residues. J was trimmed by 10 bases and V by 5 bases; bases with no gene match: 7. The CDR3 nucleotides are TGTGCCAGCAGTGAAAGGGGGCCTGGAAAACTGTTTTTT. Residues: CASSERGPGKLFF.